This entry features one TCR beta chain sequence. This clone showed up just a few times. This receptor's antigen is unknown. It has no much larger one-base neighbor in the sample; base qualities were not kept. This sample includes further DNA sequences coding for the same CDR3. Taken from the germline V gene, the CDR1 and CDR2 loops are SGHRS and YFSETQ. The germline ends are 9 bases apart after V is trimmed by 0 bases and J by 2 bases. The cysteine opens and the phenylalanine closes a CDR3 of 14 amino acids. Here the CDR3 DNA is all that survives: 42 bases in frame from base 1. This entry is derived from a study of shared clonotypes between healthy human individuals (TCRdb year 2020). As for the study more broadly: The cohort comprised a couple of women and a few men aged 18 to 49 years. Per donor, leukapheresis produced somewhere between about 0.9 and 9.5 billion PBMCs. To estimate repertoire size and how much clonotype sharing occurs between individuals, the study deeply sequenced the blood TCR repertoires of 5 or 6 healthy adults. For each donor, CD4 naive and CD4 memory were each run on three plates, CD8 naive on two plates, and CD8 memory on one plate. To increase sequencing depth and limit assay-specific biases, different laboratories used diverse techniques to prepare libraries and sequence TCR repertoires. Here is what the overall study found, with its caveats: Because the study included only a small number of donors, the genetic and exposure-history diversity represented was limited. Higher generation probabilities were observed for clonotypes shared by all four sorted-subset donors than for non-shared clonotypes. Sharing across several donors was observed for roughly 5% of naive CD4, 3% to 3.5% of naive CD8, over 2% of memory CD4, and around 0.4% of memory CD8 clonotypes. Incomplete sequencing was indicated by rarefaction of sorted-subset datasets, despite the large sequencing depth. Based on pairwise subsampling, the degree of clonotype sharing among donors was expected to be affected by sequencing depth. Sampling was restricted to blood, and TCR repertoires in tissues likely differ from the TCR repertoires found in blood. Estimated clonotype richness was generally larger for naive than for memory subsets.

Using the deep immunoSEQ assay, TCR CDR3 regions were amplified from genomic DNA by multiplex PCR. Extracted genomic DNA from each cell subset was spread evenly across all wells of several immunoSEQ 96-well plates, with each plate serving as a replicate. For sorted subsets, each replicate PCR was loaded with approximately 200 ng genomic DNA, equivalent to some 31,000 T cell genomes. Purified libraries were measured with a Qubit 3.0 fluorometer, size-checked on a Bioanalyzer 2100, and measured again with the KAPA Library Quantification kit. Each immunoSEQ 96-well plate was sequenced on its own single-read 150-cycle Illumina NextSeq 550 flow cell. The original pipeline was this. Because the immunoSEQ output held only junctional sequences and lacked quality scores, the filtering could not match the filtering applied to full-length reads. To assign V/J genes and CDR3, sequences were annotated using PyIR, a Python wrapper for IgBLAST v1.9, with IMGT germline references. Reads were filtered out if the reads had weak V/J assignments (E-value above 1e-6), no CDR3, stop codons, out-of-frame junctions, or ambiguous translated residues. V3J clonotypes were defined as sequences sharing the same inferred V gene, J gene, and CDR3 amino acid sequence. The percentage overlap between two repertoires was calculated by dividing the number of shared unique clonotypes by the size of the smaller repertoire. Repertoire richness was assessed with RTK rarefaction, the Chao1 estimator, and Recon v2.1 estimates of unobserved clonotypes. For all TCRbeta clonotypes obtained by the gDNA method from a few donors, generation probabilities were computed with OLGA. TCRdb obtained this table from immuneACCESS and retained in-frame rearrangements with V and J assigned. These tables miss some clones; where compared with another copy, unresolved V genes account for less than half of the shortfall, and the remainder is unexplained. The DNA was the basis for D and trimming; V, J and clone size are from that table. The sample table records fewer than 850,000 clones; around 72% of these occur just once. The ten most abundant clones make up about 1.7% of the sample.

The donors were healthy, HIV-negative adults who had no recently reported acute infections or vaccinations. Every donor was a Caucasian adult living in Nashville, Tennessee, USA. Magnetic negative selection was used to enrich CD4+ T cells, after which naive cells were positively selected on CD45RA and the negative fraction became the memory subset. After blood collection by leukapheresis, PBMCs were isolated using Ficoll-Histopaque density gradient centrifugation and then cryopreserved in the vapor phase of liquid nitrogen. Purity and quantity of every magnetically sorted T cell population were checked by analytical flow cytometry. Genomic DNA was isolated from each sorted fraction and quantified by UV absorbance on a Nanodrop 2000c.

This receptor was taken from a woman under 40 in good health. Recombination connected TRBV5-1 to TRBJ2-7; the D gene cannot be named for sure. Sequencing was done on a sample of memory CD4+ T cells sorted from blood. This specimen's cell subset or site label, per the study, means: CD45RA-negative fraction. In nucleotide form, the sequence is TGCGCCAGCAGCTTGGGGCGGATAACCTACGAGCAGTACTTC. Its product reads: CASSLGRITYEQYF.